The rows below give T cell receptor beta chains drawn from one sample of a study of CXCR3-negative and CXCR3-positive naive CD8 T cells. Following a re-call of the 5' RACE reads, TCRdb has one entry per CDR3 protein and lacks DNA. This sample contains about 130,000 distinct CDR3 sequences. Sequenced: naive CXCR3- CD8+ T cells from blood. Source of these receptors: a human donor in good health. Some clones in this sample may be carry-over from other donors' samples. Both conserved end residues are part of each CDR3. The order of the fields is J gene, clone size, V gene, CDR3 protein. Rows give clone size only sometimes, using once, few, many, or a class for an expanded clone.

TRBJ2-1	-	TRBV6-2/TRBV6-3	CASSGVWRGGNEQFF
TRBJ2-7	-	TRBV7-2	CASSLVPIHYEQYF
TRBJ2-7	medium-sized	TRBV7-6	CASSLAPGTGAGEQYF
TRBJ2-1	-	TRBV14	CASSWGVSYNEQFF
TRBJ2-7	-	TRBV21-1	CASSIRDRVYEQYF
TRBJ1-3	-	TRBV6-5	CASSRTGGSGNTIYF
TRBJ1-1	-	TRBV9	CASSEQGARTEAFF
TRBJ2-1	-	TRBV3-1	CASSRRLAGVGGHNEQFF
TRBJ2-7	-	TRBV6-5	CASRNRDTSYEQYF
TRBJ2-1	-	TRBV5-1	CASSRSGGEQFF
TRBJ2-1	-	TRBV7-2	CASSPLVVSYNEQFF
TRBJ1-1	-	TRBV4-3	CASSQDMLGTGMGQAFF
TRBJ2-1	-	TRBV28	CASSLRDRGFVGYNEQFF
TRBJ2-1	-	TRBV28	CASSHQGRGASGNEQFF
TRBJ1-1	-	TRBV2	CASSEAPGLGRTEAFF
TRBJ1-2	-	TRBV13	CASSLRGGTLGYTF
TRBJ2-7	-	TRBV20-1	CSARAQVGGFYEQYF
TRBJ2-7	-	TRBV23-1	CASSDRGRIIREQYF
TRBJ2-7	-	TRBV21-1	CAFNKGGFSYEQYF
TRBJ2-1	-	TRBV11-3	CASSGDRGHEQFF
TRBJ2-2	-	TRBV6-5	CASASKGGTGELFF
TRBJ2-5	-	TRBV6-6	CASSYTEREDLETQYF
TRBJ2-7	-	TRBV9	CASSPTLAHEQYF
TRBJ2-1	-	TRBV20-1	CSARASGRSYNEQFF
TRBJ1-4	-	TRBV7-2	CATSPEPNEKLFF
TRBJ2-1	-	TRBV7-9	CASSPGLATGNEQFF
TRBJ1-1	-	TRBV28	CASIIHSNTEAFF
TRBJ2-1	-	TRBV18	CASSPPPQGKDNEQFF
TRBJ2-7	-	TRBV29-1	CSARIGSYEQYF
TRBJ2-7	-	TRBV6-1	CASSEGLPYEQYF
TRBJ2-7	-	TRBV5-1	CASSLDGEQYF
TRBJ1-2	-	TRBV15	CATSPGGPYGYTF
TRBJ2-7	-	TRBV7-3	CASSPGTGRSYEQYF
TRBJ2-1	-	TRBV2	CASRPRLAEQFF
TRBJ2-7	-	TRBV28	CASSPRGRNSYEQYF
TRBJ2-3	-	TRBV29-1	CSVTGTAGTTDTQYF
TRBJ2-1	-	TRBV12-3/TRBV12-4	CASSLSGGNSEQFF
TRBJ2-1	-	TRBV7-9	CASSDREVYNEQFF
TRBJ2-1	-	TRBV30	CAWRGLAGYNEQFF
TRBJ2-1	-	TRBV27	CASTTGQTYNEQFF
TRBJ1-2	-	TRBV15	CATSKGTEVGGYTF
TRBJ2-3	-	TRBV7-8	CASSPQGQGFSTDTQYF
TRBJ2-1	-	TRBV28	CASSWLVDSYNEQFF
TRBJ2-7	-	TRBV23-1	CASSQSGYSRAHRTYEQYF
TRBJ1-6	-	TRBV19	CASNGVESSPLHF
TRBJ1-3	-	TRBV4-3	CASSQDRFSGNTIYF
TRBJ2-2	-	TRBV5-1	CASSLATGDTGELFF
TRBJ1-2	-	TRBV7-3	CASSTIVGAGYTF
TRBJ2-4	-	TRBV14	CASSQGPGGYIQYF